A selection of T cell receptor beta chains follows, all from one sample in a study of tumor-infiltrating lymphocytes in primary liver carcinoma. TCRdb processed the multiplex PCR reads anew with MiXCR; each CDR3 protein has one entry. Among some 180,000 distinct CDR3 sequences listed, roughly three fifths were seen once. Sequencing input: peripheral blood. Receptors were obtained from a man aged 40-49 years with primary liver carcinoma and hepatitis B virus infection. Both conserved end residues are part of each CDR3. The order of the fields is D gene, V gene, J gene, clone size, CDR3 DNA, CDR3 protein. The D gene is left open where the match is weak. Clone sizes are given selectively: once, few, many, or a class where the clone is expanded.

d_call: -; v_call: TRBV6-1; j_call: TRBJ2-1; clone_size: -; cdr3_nt: TGTGCCAGCAGAGAGGGGAAAGATGAGCAGTTCTTC; cdr3_aa: CASREGKDEQFF
d_call: -; v_call: TRBV12-3/TRBV12-4; j_call: TRBJ1-5; clone_size: -; cdr3_nt: TGTGCCAGCAGTTTAGAGACAGAGGATCCTCTAGAGCCCCAGCATTTT; cdr3_aa: CASSLETEDPLEPQHF
d_call: TRBD1; v_call: TRBV5-4; j_call: TRBJ1-5; clone_size: -; cdr3_nt: TGTGCCAGCAGTATTGTTGGACAGGGGGACAATCAGCCCCAGCATTTT; cdr3_aa: CASSIVGQGDNQPQHF
d_call: -; v_call: TRBV6-1; j_call: TRBJ2-3; clone_size: -; cdr3_nt: TGTGCCAGCAGTGAATCGCCTGTCTATCAGCCCCAGTATTTT; cdr3_aa: CASSESPVYQPQYF
d_call: -; v_call: TRBV4-1; j_call: TRBJ1-2; clone_size: -; cdr3_nt: TGCGCCAACAGCCAAGATTGGATCCGGGTCACCACTAACTATGGCTACACCTTC; cdr3_aa: CANSQDWIRVTTNYGYTF
d_call: TRBD2; v_call: TRBV5-6; j_call: TRBJ2-2; clone_size: -; cdr3_nt: TGTGCCAGCATTGTGGGCGGGAGACACACCGGGGAGCTGTTTTTT; cdr3_aa: CASIVGGRHTGELFF
d_call: -; v_call: TRBV6-1; j_call: TRBJ2-7; clone_size: many; cdr3_nt: TGTGCCAGCAGTGAGGGACGGACGTCTAAGGAGCAGTACTTC; cdr3_aa: CASSEGRTSKEQYF
d_call: TRBD2; v_call: TRBV5-6; j_call: TRBJ2-7; clone_size: -; cdr3_nt: TGTGCCGGCAGCTTGGGGCTAGCGGGATATTCCTACGAGCAGTACTTC; cdr3_aa: CAGSLGLAGYSYEQYF
d_call: TRBD2; v_call: TRBV6-6; j_call: TRBJ2-3; clone_size: few; cdr3_nt: TGTGCCAGCAGAGACTGGCGGGAGGTGCGCGGAGATACGCAGTATTTT; cdr3_aa: CASRDWREVRGDTQYF
d_call: TRBD1; v_call: TRBV29-1; j_call: TRBJ2-5; clone_size: -; cdr3_nt: TGCAGCGTTGCGGGACAGCTCCAAGAGATCCAGTACTTC; cdr3_aa: CSVAGQLQEIQYF
d_call: TRBD1; v_call: TRBV5-6; j_call: TRBJ2-7; clone_size: -; cdr3_nt: TGTGCCAGCAGCTTCGGGACAGAGTCGAAGCAGTACTTC; cdr3_aa: CASSFGTESKQYF
d_call: TRBD1; v_call: TRBV12-3/TRBV12-4; j_call: TRBJ2-1; clone_size: -; cdr3_nt: TGTGCCAGCAGTTTCGGGACAGGGATTTACAATGAGCAGTTCTTC; cdr3_aa: CASSFGTGIYNEQFF
d_call: TRBD2; v_call: TRBV5-1; j_call: TRBJ2-5; clone_size: -; cdr3_nt: TGCGCCAGCAGCTTTACTAGCGGGAGCGACCAGACCCAGTACTTC; cdr3_aa: CASSFTSGSDQTQYF
d_call: TRBD1; v_call: TRBV12-3/TRBV12-4; j_call: TRBJ1-2; clone_size: -; cdr3_nt: TGTGCCAGCAGCTCCGGACAGGGGGCCTATGGCTACACCTTC; cdr3_aa: CASSSGQGAYGYTF